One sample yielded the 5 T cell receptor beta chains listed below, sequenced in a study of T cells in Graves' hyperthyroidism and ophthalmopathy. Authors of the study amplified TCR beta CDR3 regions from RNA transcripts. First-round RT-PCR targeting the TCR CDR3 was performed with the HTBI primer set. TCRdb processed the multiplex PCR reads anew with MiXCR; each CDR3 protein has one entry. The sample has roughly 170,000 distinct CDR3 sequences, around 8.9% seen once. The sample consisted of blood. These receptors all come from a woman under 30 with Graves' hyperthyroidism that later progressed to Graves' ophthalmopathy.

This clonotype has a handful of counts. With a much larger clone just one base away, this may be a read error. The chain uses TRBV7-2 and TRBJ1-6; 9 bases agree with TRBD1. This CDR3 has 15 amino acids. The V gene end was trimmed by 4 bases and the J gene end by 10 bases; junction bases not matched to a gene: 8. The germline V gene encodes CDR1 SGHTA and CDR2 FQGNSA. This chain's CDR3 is CTSSSTTGGTSPLHF. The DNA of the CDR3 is TGTACCAGCAGCTCGACGACAGGGGGGACCTCACCCCTCCACTTT.

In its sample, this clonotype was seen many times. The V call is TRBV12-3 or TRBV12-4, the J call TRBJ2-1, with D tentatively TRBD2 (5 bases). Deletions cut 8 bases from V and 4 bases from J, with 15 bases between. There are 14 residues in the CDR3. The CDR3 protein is CASGWGSEYNEQFF. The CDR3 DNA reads TGTGCCAGCGGGTGGGGTAGCGAATACAATGAGCAGTTCTTC.

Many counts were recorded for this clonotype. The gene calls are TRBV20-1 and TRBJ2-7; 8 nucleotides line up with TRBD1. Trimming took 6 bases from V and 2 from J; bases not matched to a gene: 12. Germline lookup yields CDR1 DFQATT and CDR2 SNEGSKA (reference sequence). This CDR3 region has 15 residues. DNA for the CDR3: TGCAGTGCAATACGGACAGGGACCCCACCCTACGAGCAGTACTTC. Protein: CSAIRTGTPPYEQYF.

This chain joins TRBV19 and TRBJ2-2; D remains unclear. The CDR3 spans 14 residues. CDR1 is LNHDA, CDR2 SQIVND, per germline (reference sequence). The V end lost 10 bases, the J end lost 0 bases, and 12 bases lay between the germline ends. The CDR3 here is CANQRQANTGELFF. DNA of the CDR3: TGTGCCAATCAGAGGCAGGCGAACACCGGGGAGCTGTTTTTT. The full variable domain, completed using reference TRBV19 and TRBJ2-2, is DGGITQSPKYLFRKEGQNVTLSCEQNLNHDAMYWYRQDPGQGLRLIYYSQIVNDFQKGDIAEGYSVSREKKESFPLTVTSAQKNPTAFYLCANQRQANTGELFFGEGSRLTVL.

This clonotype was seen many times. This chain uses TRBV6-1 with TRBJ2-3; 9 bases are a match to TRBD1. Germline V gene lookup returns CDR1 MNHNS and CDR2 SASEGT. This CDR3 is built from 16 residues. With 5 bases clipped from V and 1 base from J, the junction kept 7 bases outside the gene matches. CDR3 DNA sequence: TGTGCCAGCAGTCCAGGACAGGGGAGGGGCACAGATACGCAGTATTTT. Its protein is CASSPGQGRGTDTQYF.